This is a list of T cell receptor beta chains from one sample in a study of T-cell memory formation after mild COVID-19. From the 5' RACE reads, TCRdb called clonotypes with MiXCR, one entry per CDR3 protein. The data contain about 450,000 distinct CDR3 sequences, about a quarter of them singletons. Material for sequencing was PBMCs or a T cell subset sorted from them (not recorded which). Receptors were obtained from an adult woman who had mild COVID-19 (a few samples of this study predate the infection). Cell type and time point are not known. Both conserved end residues are part of each CDR3. Each record gives: D gene, clone size, V gene, J gene, CDR3 DNA, CDR3 protein. D genes are given only for firm matches. A row's size may be missing; if present it is once, few, many or a size class.

TRBD1,few,TRBV5-1,TRBJ2-1,TGCGCCAGCAGCTTCCGGGACAGTTACAATGAGCAGTTCTTC,CASSFRDSYNEQFF
NA,NA,TRBV9,TRBJ2-1,TGTGCCAGCAGCGAGAGACAGGATGCTGAGCAGTTCTTC,CASSERQDAEQFF
NA,NA,TRBV6-6,TRBJ2-7,TGTGCCAGCAGAGCGAGCTCCTACGAGCAGTACTTC,CASRASSYEQYF
NA,NA,TRBV7-6,TRBJ1-1,TGTGCCAGCAGCTTAGCGCCCAGAAACACTGAAGCTTTCTTT,CASSLAPRNTEAFF
NA,NA,TRBV12-3/TRBV12-4,TRBJ2-2,TGTGCCAGCAGCGCTCAGGGGACCGGGGAGCTGTTTTTT,CASSAQGTGELFF
NA,few,TRBV18,TRBJ2-7,TGTGCCAGCTCACGAGGGACGTCGGAGCAGTACTTC,CASSRGTSEQYF
TRBD2,many,TRBV7-9,TRBJ2-5,TGTGCCAGCAGCTTAGCGACTAGCGGGAAGGAGACCCAGTACTTC,CASSLATSGKETQYF
NA,few,TRBV6-2/TRBV6-3,TRBJ2-3,TGTGCCAGCAGTTACTCGATAGTCTCGGGAGCAGATAGCACAGATACGCAGTATTTT,CASSYSIVSGADSTDTQYF
NA,NA,TRBV11-1,TRBJ2-7,TGTGCCAGCAGCCTAAACAGGGTTTACGAGCAGTACTTC,CASSLNRVYEQYF
TRBD1,NA,TRBV18,TRBJ2-3,TGTGCCAGCTCACCACCAGGGACAGGGGCCGCGAGCACAGATACGCAGTATTTT,CASSPPGTGAASTDTQYF
NA,NA,TRBV7-9,TRBJ1-5,TGTGCCAGCAGCCACGGCCGGGGGTCTCAGCCCCAGCATTTT,CASSHGRGSQPQHF
NA,few,TRBV30,TRBJ1-2,TGTGCCTGGAGTTATATTGGGGGCGCCGGCTACACCTTC,CAWSYIGGAGYTF
TRBD2,many,TRBV7-9,TRBJ2-1,TGTGCCAGCAGCCCACCCTCGGCGGGGGGGCCTAATGGGCAGTTCTTC,CASSPPSAGGPNGQFF
NA,NA,TRBV20-1,TRBJ2-1,TGCAGTGCTAGAGAAGAATACTTAAGCTCCTACAATGAGCAGTTCTTC,CSAREEYLSSYNEQFF
TRBD1,few,TRBV12-3/TRBV12-4,TRBJ2-1,TGTGCCAGCAGTCTCACAGGGGAAAATGAGCAGTTCTTC,CASSLTGENEQFF
NA,NA,TRBV11-3,TRBJ2-2,TGTGCCAGCAGCTTCAGGGCGAACACCGGGGAGCTGTTTTTT,CASSFRANTGELFF
NA,NA,TRBV14,TRBJ1-2,TGTGCCAGCCGTCCTCAAGGGGGGAGCGGCTATGGCTACACCTTC,CASRPQGGSGYGYTF
NA,NA,TRBV12-3/TRBV12-4,TRBJ1-2,TGTGCCAGCAGTCGCGGACAGCTCTATGGCTACACCTTC,CASSRGQLYGYTF
TRBD2,NA,TRBV24-1,TRBJ2-3,TGTGCCACCAGTGAATCACTAGCGGGGGCCGAAGATACGCAGTATTTT,CATSESLAGAEDTQYF
NA,NA,TRBV18,TRBJ1-5,TGTGCCAGCTCCCTTGCGGGAAGAAGGCAGCCCCAGCATTTT,CASSLAGRRQPQHF
NA,many,TRBV5-1,TRBJ2-1,TGCGCCAGCAGCTTACAATCCCAAAGAAGTGAGCAGTTCTTC,CASSLQSQRSEQFF
NA,few,TRBV5-1,TRBJ2-7,TGCGCCAGCAGCTCTCGAAGCAGAGCGAGGGGGTCCTACGAGCAGTACTTC,CASSSRSRARGSYEQYF
NA,few,TRBV7-9,TRBJ1-2,TGTGCCAGCAGCCACCTTTTAGCAGGCTATGGCTACACCTTC,CASSHLLAGYGYTF
NA,NA,TRBV7-9,TRBJ2-3,TGTGCCAGCAGCTGGAGGGGGCGAAATCCAGATACGCAGTATTTT,CASSWRGRNPDTQYF
NA,NA,TRBV12-3/TRBV12-4,TRBJ1-1,TGTGCCAGCAGTTTAATCGGTAGAGGCACTGAAGCTTTCTTT,CASSLIGRGTEAFF
NA,NA,TRBV3-1,TRBJ1-6,TGTGCCAGCAGCCAAGATAGCCAACAGGGATATAATTCACCCCTCCACTTT,CASSQDSQQGYNSPLHF
NA,NA,TRBV3-1,TRBJ2-7,TGTGCCAGCAGCCCGGGGGGCAGCTTCTACGAGCAGTACTTC,CASSPGGSFYEQYF
NA,NA,TRBV6-6,TRBJ1-3,TGTGCCAGCAGTTCGCTCATAATGGCGCAGGGCGCTTACTCTGGAAACACCATATATTTT,CASSSLIMAQGAYSGNTIYF